A single sample gave rise to the 20 T cell receptor beta chains below, sequenced in a study of esophageal squamous cell carcinoma under preoperative chemotherapy. One entry per CDR3 protein, called by TCRdb with MiXCR from the PCR reads. The table lists tens of thousands of distinct CDR3 sequences, roughly half of them singletons. The time point denotes: before preoperative PTX-NDP chemotherapy. The sample was acquired from a patient given preoperative chemotherapy. The origin of the receptors is a human donor with esophageal squamous cell carcinoma. The donor label of this sample is uncertain.

This clonotype was seen many times. The chain joins TRBV7-2 to TRBJ2-5, with a weak D call TRBD2 (7 bases). Per germline, CDR1 SGHTA and CDR2 FQGNSA. With 5 bases removed from V and 11 bases from J, the gap between germline ends came to 18 bases. This CDR3 region has 13 residues. This chain's CDR3 is CASSLPGGGQQYF. As DNA, the CDR3 is TGTGCCAGCAGCCTTCCGGGGGGCGGTCAGCAGTACTTC.

This clonotype was seen only once. A much bigger clone sits one base away, suggesting this may be a read error. CDR3 nucleotide sequence: TGTGCCAGCAGCTTAAAAGGGGAGACCCAGTTCTTC. This sequence encodes CASSLKGETQFF. The J gene is TRBJ2-5, the V gene TRBV7-2, with D perhaps assigned TRBD1 or TRBD2 (5 bases each). The last part of the DNA fits TRBJ2-1 better; the J call may be wrong. CDR3 length: 12 amino acids. Germline V lookup: CDR1 SGHTA, CDR2 FQGNSA.

The CDR3 DNA reads TGTGCCAGCAGTGCCCGAGACACCGGGACGCAGTATTTT. As protein: CASSARDTGTQYF. This chain connects TRBV12-3 or TRBV12-4 to TRBJ2-2; D remains ambiguous. The last part of the DNA fits TRBJ2-3 better; the J call may be wrong. The CDR3 runs 13 residues.

Note on this clonotype: Without the conserved terminal phenylalanine or tryptophan, this CDR3 likely stems from a read error. It is unclear where the CDR3 begins or ends on the DNA, so no DNA is shown, and the CDR3 is as TCRdb lists it. The chain is built from TRBV7-6 and TRBJ2-5; the table's D call, TRBD1, has no DNA check behind it. The length of the CDR3 is 14 amino acids, counting both ends. Germline V lookup: CDR1 SGHVS, CDR2 FNYEAQ. The CDR3 sequence: CASSARSDEASQLS.

Worth noting for this clonotype: Mismatch with germline at one junction end may stem from a read error. The gene calls are TRBV6-1 and TRBJ2-3, with 9 positions matching TRBD2. In germline, CDR1 is MNHNS, CDR2 SASEGT. There are 16 residues in the CDR3. The CDR3 DNA sequence: TGTGCCAGCAGCGTATCGGCGGGGGGGGGCACAGATACTCAGTATTTC. Amino acid sequence: CASSVSAGGGTDTQYF.

This clonotype was detected ten times or more. The chain combines TRBV7-9 with TRBJ1-1; D may be TRBD1 (6 bases). The V and J ends lost 5 bases and 5 bases respectively, with 24 bases between them. The CDR3 is made up of 17 amino acids. The germline V gene has CDR1 SEHNR and CDR2 FQNEAQ (reference sequence). Here the CDR3 reads CASSPSVMLGGRTEAFF. The CDR3 coding sequence is TGTGCCAGCAGCCCCAGCGTAATGTTAGGGGGTCGGACTGAAGCTTTCTTT.

This clonotype came up many times. This chain uses TRBV12-3 or TRBV12-4 with TRBJ1-1; D unclear. V lost 4 bases, J lost 6 bases, and 9 bases lay in between. The CDR3 contains 12 residues. The CDR3 sequence is CASSSSGPEAFF. The CDR3, as DNA: TGTGCCAGCAGTTCAAGCGGGCCTGAAGCTTTCTTT.

V gene TRBV29-1 combines with J gene TRBJ2-3; either TRBD1 or TRBD2 may fit D (5 bases each). The CDR3 consists of 14 residues. V was pared by 4 bases and J by 0 bases, with 11 bases between. The germline CDR1 and CDR2 sequences are SQVTM and ANQGSEA. The CDR3 here is CSVGSRDSTDTQYF. CDR3 DNA sequence: TGCAGCGTTGGGTCCCGGGACAGCACAGATACGCAGTATTTT.

This clonotype has a handful of counts. A much larger clone lies one base from this, so it may be a read error. The rearrangement links TRBV6-5 to TRBJ2-1, with TRBD2 identical over 9 bases. This CDR3 contains 13 residues. Germline loops: CDR1 MNHEY, CDR2 SVGAGI. V lost 3 bases, J lost 10 bases, and 4 bases stayed unmatched. The CDR3 reads CASSYSGSSEQFF. The DNA of the CDR3 is TGTGCCAGCAGTTATAGCGGGAGTAGCGAGCAGTTCTTC.

This clonotype is labeled as large (0.1 to 1%). This chain joins TRBV7-9 and TRBJ2-5, with TRBD2 matching over 7 bases. Trimming cost V 2 bases and J 5 bases; bases outside gene matches: 5. The CDR3 runs 14 residues. Germline V CDR1 and CDR2: SEHNR, FQNEAQ (reference sequence). In nucleotides, the CDR3 is TGTGCCAGCAGCTTAATGGAACTAGCGGAGACCCAGTACTTC. Translated: CASSLMELAETQYF.

This sequence joins TRBV30 and TRBJ2-1; 11 nucleotides agree with TRBD2. Trimming removed 1 base from V and 7 bases from J; junction bases left unmatched: 9. Germline CDR1 is GTSNPN and CDR2 is SVGIG (reference sequence). The CDR3 is made up of 16 amino acids. The CDR3 protein is CAWSGVAGGSKNEQFF. The CDR3 nucleotides read TGTGCCTGGAGTGGGGTAGCGGGAGGGTCTAAAAATGAGCAGTTCTTC.

The V gene is TRBV7-2, the J gene TRBJ2-1; 10 positions match TRBD2. The length of the CDR3 is 16 residues. V was pared by 1 base and J by 6 bases, with 6 bases of the junction left unmatched. Germline V lookup: CDR1 SGHTA, CDR2 FQGNSA. The CDR3 DNA reads as TGTGCCAGCAGCTTAGGATGGGGACTAGCGTTCAATGAGCAGTTCTTC. Its protein product is CASSLGWGLAFNEQFF.

As for this clonotype: At one boundary the junction diverges from the germline segment, which might be a read error. The rearrangement joins TRBV6-1 to TRBJ2-3, with TRBD2 matching 8 bases. Germline CDR1 MNHNS, CDR2 SASEGT. CDR3 length equals 16 residues. CDR3 protein: CASRESGGSDTNIQYF. The CDR3, as DNA: TGTGCCAGCCGTGAATCGGGGGGGAGCGACACAAATATTCAGTATTTT.

This clonotype was seen repeatedly, ten times or more. The chain joins TRBV7-6 to TRBJ2-1; TRBD1 agrees at 9 bases. CDR3 length: 17 amino acids. V trimming: 5 bases; J trimming: 5 bases; junction bases outside the gene matches: 13. Germline lookup yields CDR1 SGHVS and CDR2 FNYEAQ. The CDR3 is CASSPWGQGQSNNEQFF. For the CDR3, the DNA is TGTGCCAGCAGCCCTTGGGGACAGGGACAGAGCAACAATGAGCAGTTCTTC.

V and J are TRBV6-1 and TRBJ2-3; tentatively, D is TRBD2 (5 bases). V was cut by 7 bases and J by 2 bases, with 10 bases left in between. The CDR3 totals 13 residues. Germline V CDR1 and CDR2: MNHNS, SASEGT. The CDR3 region is CASTSGYTDTQYF. The DNA for the CDR3 is TGTGCCAGCACATCGGGGTACACAGATACGCAGTATTTT.

This clonotype was detected many times. The genes are TRBV7-8 and TRBJ2-3; 14 nucleotides match TRBD2. CDR3 length: 22 amino acids. V shed 7 bases and J 0 bases; nucleotides not matched to a gene: 21. CDR1 is SGHVS, CDR2 FQNEAQ, per germline. The CDR3 DNA is TGTGCCAGCACAGGGGGACTAGCGGGAGCCGCCGTTCAGACTTCTAGCACAGATACGCAGTATTTT. This codes for CASTGGLAGAAVQTSSTDTQYF.

V usage is TRBV19 and J usage is TRBJ1-2, with 12 bases matching TRBD1. The CDR3 consists of 18 residues. Germline CDR1 and CDR2: LNHDA and SQIVND (reference sequence). Trimming took 4 bases from V and 4 from J; bases not matched to a gene: 13. Here the CDR3 reads CASSKHQGQGAVGYGYTF. The CDR3 DNA is TGTGCCAGTAGTAAGCACCAGGGACAGGGGGCCGTCGGCTATGGCTACACCTTC.

This chain joins TRBV10-3 and TRBJ2-2, with TRBD2 identical over 16 bases. Matching the DNA end better, TRBJ2-3 makes the J call doubtful. Germline CDR1 ENHRY, CDR2 SYGVKD. CDR3 size: 15 residues. Here the CDR3 DNA reads TGTGCCATTCAGGGACTAGCGGGAGGGGCCGGGGAGCAGTATTTT. As protein: CAIQGLAGGAGEQYF.

Relative to its sample, this clonotype is large (0.1 to 1%). V usage is TRBV7-9 and J usage is TRBJ2-1; D gene uncertain. V lost 3 bases to trimming and J lost 4 bases, with 4 bases between them. Germline CDR1 reads SEHNR; CDR2 reads FQNEAQ (reference sequence). The CDR3 runs to 12 residues. The CDR3, as DNA: TGTGCCAGCAGCTTTTCATACAATGAGCAGTTCTTC. Translated, it gives CASSFSYNEQFF.

In this sample, this clonotype turned up many times. The gene calls are TRBV7-2 and TRBJ2-1; maybe TRBD2 (5 bases). Germline CDR1 reads SGHTA; CDR2 reads FQGNSA. Trimming removed 3 bases at V and 13 bases at J, with 19 bases between. CDR3 size: 14 residues. The CDR3 region is CASSLATSLQTQFF. CDR3 nucleotides: TGTGCCAGCAGCTTGGCCACTAGTCTCCAGACCCAGTTCTTC.